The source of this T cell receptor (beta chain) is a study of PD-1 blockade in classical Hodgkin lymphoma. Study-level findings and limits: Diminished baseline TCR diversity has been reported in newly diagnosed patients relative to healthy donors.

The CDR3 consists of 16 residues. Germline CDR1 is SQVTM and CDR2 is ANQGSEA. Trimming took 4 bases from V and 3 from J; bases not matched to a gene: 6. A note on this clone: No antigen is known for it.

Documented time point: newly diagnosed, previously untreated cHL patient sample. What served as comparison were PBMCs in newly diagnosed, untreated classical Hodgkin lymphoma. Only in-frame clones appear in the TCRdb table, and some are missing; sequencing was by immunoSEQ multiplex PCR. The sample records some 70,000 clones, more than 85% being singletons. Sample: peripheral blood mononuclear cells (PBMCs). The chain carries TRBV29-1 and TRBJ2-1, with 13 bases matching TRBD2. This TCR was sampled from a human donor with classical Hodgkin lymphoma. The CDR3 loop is CSVVGLAGAHYNEQFF. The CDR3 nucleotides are TGCAGCGTTGTTGGACTAGCGGGAGCTCACTACAATGAGCAGTTCTTC.